These T cell receptor beta chains were read from a single sample in a study of T cell repertoires in cytomegalovirus infection. Via MiXCR, TCRdb re-called the reads, giving one row per CDR3 protein. The sample shows hundreds of thousands of distinct CDR3 sequences, 9.5% of them seen only once. Material for sequencing was PBMCs. The source of these receptors is a human donor in good health (CMV status not recorded). Some clones in this sample may be carry-over from other donors' samples. The CDR3 runs from the conserved cysteine through the conserved F or W. D genes are given only for firm matches. Clone size, where shown, is once, few, many, or a class for clones that have expanded.

V gene: TRBV7-6
clone size: .
D gene: .
J gene: TRBJ2-3
CDR3 protein: CASSFGGGGSEQYF
CDR3 DNA: TGTGCCAGCAGCTTTGGGGGCGGGGGATCGGAGCAGTATTTT

V gene: TRBV20-1
clone size: many
D gene: .
J gene: TRBJ2-7
CDR3 protein: CSARGWRGPGDEQYF
CDR3 DNA: TGCAGTGCTAGAGGGTGGAGGGGGCCCGGGGACGAGCAGTACTTC

V gene: TRBV20-1
clone size: many
D gene: .
J gene: TRBJ1-5
CDR3 protein: CSVMPPNQPQHF
CDR3 DNA: TGCAGTGTCATGCCCCCCAATCAGCCCCAGCATTTT

V gene: TRBV5-4
clone size: .
D gene: TRBD1
J gene: TRBJ2-1
CDR3 protein: CASSFGQGKNEQFF
CDR3 DNA: TGTGCCAGCAGCTTCGGACAGGGGAAGAATGAGCAGTTCTTC

V gene: TRBV2
clone size: .
D gene: .
J gene: TRBJ2-4
CDR3 protein: CVSTYPSSTGPLTKNIQYF
CDR3 DNA: TGTGTCAGCACTTACCCCTCCTCGACAGGACCTCTAACCAAAAACATTCAGTACTTC

V gene: TRBV4-3
clone size: many
D gene: TRBD2
J gene: TRBJ2-4
CDR3 protein: CASSQNPGLAGVLAKNIQYF
CDR3 DNA: TGCGCCAGCAGCCAAAACCCTGGACTAGCGGGAGTTTTAGCCAAAAACATTCAGTACTTC

V gene: TRBV7-8
clone size: many
D gene: TRBD1
J gene: TRBJ2-3
CDR3 protein: CASSSSSTGTGEGSTDTQYF
CDR3 DNA: TGTGCCAGCAGCTCAAGTTCTACCGGGACAGGGGAGGGGAGCACAGATACGCAGTATTTT

V gene: TRBV7-2
clone size: many
D gene: .
J gene: TRBJ2-1
CDR3 protein: CASSARGKSGNEQFF
CDR3 DNA: TGTGCCAGCAGCGCCAGGGGTAAGTCGGGCAATGAGCAGTTCTTC

V gene: TRBV7-3
clone size: .
D gene: .
J gene: TRBJ2-3
CDR3 protein: CASSLTTRGTDTQYF
CDR3 DNA: TGTGCCAGCAGCTTAACAACCCGCGGTACAGATACGCAGTATTTT

V gene: TRBV11-2
clone size: many
D gene: TRBD2
J gene: TRBJ2-3
CDR3 protein: CASSLGLAGADTQYF
CDR3 DNA: TGTGCCAGCAGCTTAGGACTAGCGGGAGCAGATACGCAGTATTTT

V gene: TRBV6-1
clone size: many
D gene: TRBD1
J gene: TRBJ1-5
CDR3 protein: CASSLTGTGGRNQPQHF
CDR3 DNA: TGTGCCAGCAGTCTAACCGGGACAGGGGGCCGCAATCAGCCCCAGCATTTT

V gene: TRBV28
clone size: .
D gene: .
J gene: TRBJ2-1
CDR3 protein: CASSRQITYNEQFF
CDR3 DNA: TGTGCCAGCAGCCGACAGATCACCTACAATGAGCAGTTCTTC

V gene: TRBV7-2
clone size: few
D gene: .
J gene: TRBJ2-7
CDR3 protein: CASSLAWARDSSYEQYF
CDR3 DNA: TGTGCCAGCAGCTTAGCGTGGGCCCGGGACTCCTCCTACGAGCAGTACTTC

V gene: TRBV24-1
clone size: .
D gene: .
J gene: TRBJ2-1
CDR3 protein: CATSDPGMSYNKQFF
CDR3 DNA: TGTGCCACCAGTGATCCCGGGATGTCCTACAATAAGCAGTTCTTC

V gene: TRBV12-3/TRBV12-4
clone size: few
D gene: .
J gene: TRBJ1-5
CDR3 protein: CASSLGSEGTYSNQPQHF
CDR3 DNA: TGTGCCAGCAGTTTAGGCTCTGAGGGGACATATAGCAATCAGCCCCAGCATTTT

V gene: TRBV6-8
clone size: few
D gene: .
J gene: TRBJ1-5
CDR3 protein: CASSHRDTYQPQHF
CDR3 DNA: TGTGCCAGCAGTCACCGGGACACCTATCAGCCCCAGCATTTT

V gene: TRBV9
clone size: .
D gene: TRBD2
J gene: TRBJ2-7
CDR3 protein: CASSVKSGGGYEQYF
CDR3 DNA: TGTGCCAGCAGCGTCAAGTCCGGGGGGGGTTACGAGCAGTACTTC

V gene: TRBV7-9
clone size: .
D gene: .
J gene: TRBJ2-2
CDR3 protein: CASRGERKTGELFF
CDR3 DNA: TGTGCCAGCAGGGGGGAGAGGAAAACCGGGGAGCTGTTTTTT

V gene: TRBV19
clone size: .
D gene: .
J gene: TRBJ2-6
CDR3 protein: CASSIESHSGANVLTF
CDR3 DNA: TGTGCCAGTAGTATAGAGTCGCACTCTGGGGCCAACGTCCTGACTTTC

V gene: TRBV28
clone size: many
D gene: TRBD2
J gene: TRBJ2-1
CDR3 protein: CASRAGGRGNEQFF
CDR3 DNA: TGTGCCAGCAGGGCGGGGGGAAGGGGAAATGAGCAGTTCTTC

V gene: TRBV12-3/TRBV12-4
clone size: many
D gene: .
J gene: TRBJ2-7
CDR3 protein: CASSLSRAYEQYF
CDR3 DNA: TGTGCCAGCAGCCTTAGCAGAGCCTACGAGCAGTACTTC

V gene: TRBV27
clone size: few
D gene: .
J gene: TRBJ2-3
CDR3 protein: CASSPTLTSTDTQYF
CDR3 DNA: TGTGCCAGCAGCCCGACCCTCACTAGCACAGATACGCAGTATTTT